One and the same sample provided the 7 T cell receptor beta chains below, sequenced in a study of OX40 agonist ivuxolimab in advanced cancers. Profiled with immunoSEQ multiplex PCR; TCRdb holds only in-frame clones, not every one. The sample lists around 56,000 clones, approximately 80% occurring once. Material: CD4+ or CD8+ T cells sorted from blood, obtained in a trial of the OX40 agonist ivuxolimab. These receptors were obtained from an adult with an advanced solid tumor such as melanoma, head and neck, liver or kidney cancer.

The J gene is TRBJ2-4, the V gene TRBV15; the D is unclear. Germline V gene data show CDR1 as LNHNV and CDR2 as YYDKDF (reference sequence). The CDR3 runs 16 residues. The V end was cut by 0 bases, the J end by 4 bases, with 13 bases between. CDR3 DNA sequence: TGTGCCACCAGCAGAGATAGTTCGGGCCAGAAAAACATTCAGTACTTC. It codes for CATSRDSSGQKNIQYF.

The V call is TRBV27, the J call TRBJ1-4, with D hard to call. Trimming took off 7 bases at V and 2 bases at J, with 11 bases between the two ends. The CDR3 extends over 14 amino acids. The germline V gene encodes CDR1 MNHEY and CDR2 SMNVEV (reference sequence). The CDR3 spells CASKAGGTNEKLFF. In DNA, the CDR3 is TGTGCCAGCAAGGCGGGAGGGACTAATGAAAAACTGTTTTTT.

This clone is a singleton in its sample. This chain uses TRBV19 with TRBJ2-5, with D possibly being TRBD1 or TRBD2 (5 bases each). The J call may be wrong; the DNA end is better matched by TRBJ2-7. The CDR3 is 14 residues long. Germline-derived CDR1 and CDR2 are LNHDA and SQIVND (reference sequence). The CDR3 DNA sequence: TGTGCCAGTAGTGATGGTTCAGGGACCCACGAGCAGTACTTC. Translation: CASSDGSGTHEQYF.

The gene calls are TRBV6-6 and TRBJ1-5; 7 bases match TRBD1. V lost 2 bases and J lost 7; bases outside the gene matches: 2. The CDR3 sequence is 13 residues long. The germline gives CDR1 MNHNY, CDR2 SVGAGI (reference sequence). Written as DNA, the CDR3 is TGTGCCAGCAGTTACCTACAGGGGCAGCCCCAGCATTTT. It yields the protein CASSYLQGQPQHF.

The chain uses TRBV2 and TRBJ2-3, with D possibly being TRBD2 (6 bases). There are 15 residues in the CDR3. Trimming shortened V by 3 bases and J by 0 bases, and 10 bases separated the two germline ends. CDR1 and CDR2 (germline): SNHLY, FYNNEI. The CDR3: CASSDELASTDTQYF. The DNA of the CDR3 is TGTGCCAGCAGTGATGAACTAGCTAGCACAGATACGCAGTATTTT. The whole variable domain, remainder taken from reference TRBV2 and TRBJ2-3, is EPEVTQTPSHQVTQMGQEVILRCVPISNHLYFYWYRQILGQKVEFLVSFYNNEISEKSEIFDDQFSVERPDGSNFTLKIRSTKLEDSAMYFCASSDELASTDTQYFGPGTRLTVL.

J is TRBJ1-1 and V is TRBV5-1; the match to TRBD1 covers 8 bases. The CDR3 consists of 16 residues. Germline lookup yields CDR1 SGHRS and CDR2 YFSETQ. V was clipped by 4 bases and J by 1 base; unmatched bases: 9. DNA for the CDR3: TGCGCCAGCAGCGGAGGACAGGGACGGAGGAACACTGAAGCTTTCTTT. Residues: CASSGGQGRRNTEAFF.

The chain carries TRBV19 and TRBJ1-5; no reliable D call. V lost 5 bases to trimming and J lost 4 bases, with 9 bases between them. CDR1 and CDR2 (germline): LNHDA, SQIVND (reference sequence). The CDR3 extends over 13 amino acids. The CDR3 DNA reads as TGTGCCAGTAGTTTACAGTTTAATCAGCCCCAGCATTTT. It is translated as CASSLQFNQPQHF.